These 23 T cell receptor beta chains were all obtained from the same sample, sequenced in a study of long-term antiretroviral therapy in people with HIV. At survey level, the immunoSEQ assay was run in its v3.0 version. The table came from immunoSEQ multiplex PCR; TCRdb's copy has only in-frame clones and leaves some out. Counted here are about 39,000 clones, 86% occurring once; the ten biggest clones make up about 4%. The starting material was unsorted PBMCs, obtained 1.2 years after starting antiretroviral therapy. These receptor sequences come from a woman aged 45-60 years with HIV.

The CDR3 here is CASSGEATYNEQFF. CDR3 nucleotide sequence: TGTGCCAGCAGCGGGGAAGCTACCTACAATGAGCAGTTCTTC. This chain joins TRBV27 and TRBJ2-1, with D tentatively TRBD2 (5 bases). The CDR3 spans 14 residues. CDR1 is MNHEY, CDR2 SMNVEV, per germline (reference sequence). V was pared by 6 bases and J by 2 bases, with 11 bases between.

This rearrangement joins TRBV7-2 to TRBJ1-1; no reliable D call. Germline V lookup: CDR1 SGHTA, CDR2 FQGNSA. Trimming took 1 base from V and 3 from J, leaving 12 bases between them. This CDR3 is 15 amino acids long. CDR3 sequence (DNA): TGTGCCAGCAGCTTAGTCTCGGCCGGGTACACTGAAGCTTTCTTT. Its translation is CASSLVSAGYTEAFF.

In DNA, the CDR3 is TGTGCCAGCGGGCTCGGACAGCCGTCCGCTCCGCATTTT. The encoded protein is CASGLGQPSAPHF. This chain connects TRBV2 to TRBJ1-5; weak D call: TRBD1 (6 bases). The V end lost 8 bases, the J end lost 15 bases, and 23 bases lay between the germline ends. CDR1 is SNHLY and CDR2 is FYNNEI in the germline V gene. The CDR3 is 13 residues long.

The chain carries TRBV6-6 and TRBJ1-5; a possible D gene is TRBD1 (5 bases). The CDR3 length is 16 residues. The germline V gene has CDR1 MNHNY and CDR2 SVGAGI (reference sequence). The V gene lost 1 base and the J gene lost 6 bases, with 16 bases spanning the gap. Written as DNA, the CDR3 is TGTGCCAGCAGTTACTTCTCCCAGGGCGAGGGTCAGCCCCAGCATTTT. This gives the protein CASSYFSQGEGQPQHF.

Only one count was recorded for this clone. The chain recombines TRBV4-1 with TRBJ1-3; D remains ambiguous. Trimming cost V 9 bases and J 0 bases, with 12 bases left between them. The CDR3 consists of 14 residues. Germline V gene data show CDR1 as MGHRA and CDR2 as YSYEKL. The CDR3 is CASADSHSGNTIYF. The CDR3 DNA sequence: TGCGCCAGTGCGGACTCTCACTCTGGAAACACCATATATTTT.

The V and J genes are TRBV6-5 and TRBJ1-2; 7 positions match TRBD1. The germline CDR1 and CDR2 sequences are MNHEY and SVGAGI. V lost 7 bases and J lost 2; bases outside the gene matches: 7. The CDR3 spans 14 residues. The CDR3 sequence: CASKEGAANYGYTF. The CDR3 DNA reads TGTGCCAGCAAAGAGGGGGCGGCCAACTATGGCTACACCTTC.

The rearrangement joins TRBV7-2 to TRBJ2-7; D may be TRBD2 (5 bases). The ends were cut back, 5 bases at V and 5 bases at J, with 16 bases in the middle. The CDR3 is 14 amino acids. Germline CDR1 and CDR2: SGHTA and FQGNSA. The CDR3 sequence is CASSRRSGMDEQYF. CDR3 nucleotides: TGTGCCAGCAGCCGCCGGTCGGGGATGGACGAGCAGTACTTC.

The DNA for the CDR3 is TGTGCCAGCAGCTACCAGGGGGGAAACACTGAAGCTTTCTTT. Protein sequence: CASSYQGGNTEAFF. The rearrangement uses TRBV5-5 and TRBJ1-1; 7 nucleotides align to TRBD1. Per the germline V gene, CDR1 is SGHKS and CDR2 is YYEKEE (reference sequence). V gave up 3 bases and J gave up 2 bases; unmatched junction bases: 4. The CDR3 loop spans 14 amino acids.

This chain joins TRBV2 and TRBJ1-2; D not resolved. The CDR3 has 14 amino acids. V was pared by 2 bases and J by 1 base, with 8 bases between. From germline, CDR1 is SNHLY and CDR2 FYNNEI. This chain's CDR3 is CASSENVDNYGYTF. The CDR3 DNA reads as TGTGCCAGCAGTGAAAACGTGGATAACTATGGCTACACCTTC.

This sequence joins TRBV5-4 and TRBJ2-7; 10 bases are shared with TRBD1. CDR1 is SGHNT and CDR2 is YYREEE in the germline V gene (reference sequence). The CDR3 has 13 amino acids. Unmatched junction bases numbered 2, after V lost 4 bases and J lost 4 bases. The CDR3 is CASSRDRGYEQYF. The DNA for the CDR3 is TGTGCCAGCAGCCGGGACAGGGGTTACGAGCAGTACTTC.

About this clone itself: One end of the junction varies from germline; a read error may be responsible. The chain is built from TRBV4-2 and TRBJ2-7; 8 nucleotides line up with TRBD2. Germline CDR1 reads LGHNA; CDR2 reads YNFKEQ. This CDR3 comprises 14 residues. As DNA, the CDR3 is TGTGCCAGCAGCCAAGATCTCGGGGGGGGTCGATTTTTATTC. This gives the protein CASSQDLGGGRFLF.

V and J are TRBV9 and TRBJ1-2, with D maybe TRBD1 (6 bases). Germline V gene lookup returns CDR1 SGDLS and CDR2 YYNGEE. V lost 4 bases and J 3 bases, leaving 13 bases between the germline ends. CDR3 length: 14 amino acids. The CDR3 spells CASSLGQTDYGYTF. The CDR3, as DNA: TGTGCCAGCAGCCTAGGACAGACCGACTATGGCTACACCTTC.

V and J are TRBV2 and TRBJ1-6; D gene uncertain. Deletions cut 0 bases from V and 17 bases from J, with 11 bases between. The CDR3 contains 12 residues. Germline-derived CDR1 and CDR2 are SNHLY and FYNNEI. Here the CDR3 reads CASSEAFGRVHF. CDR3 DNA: TGTGCCAGCAGTGAAGCGTTTGGAAGAGTCCACTTT. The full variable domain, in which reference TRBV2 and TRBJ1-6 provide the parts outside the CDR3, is EPEVTQTPSHQVTQMGQEVILRCVPISNHLYFYWYRQILGQKVEFLVSFYNNEISEKSEIFDDQFSVERPDGSNFTLKIRSTKLEDSAMYFCASSEAFGRVHFGNGTRLTVT.

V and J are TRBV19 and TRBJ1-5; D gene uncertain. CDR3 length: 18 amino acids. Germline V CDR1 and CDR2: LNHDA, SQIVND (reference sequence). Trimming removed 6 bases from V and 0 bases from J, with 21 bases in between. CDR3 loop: CASSPKGNRIYSNQPQHF. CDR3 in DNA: TGTGCCAGTAGCCCCAAGGGTAATAGAATTTATAGCAATCAGCCCCAGCATTTT.

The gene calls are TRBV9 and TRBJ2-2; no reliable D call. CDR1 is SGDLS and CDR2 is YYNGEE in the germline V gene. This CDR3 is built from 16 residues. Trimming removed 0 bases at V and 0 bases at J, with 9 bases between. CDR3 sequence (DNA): TGTGCCAGCAGCGTAGGGGTCAGACCGAACACCGGGGAGCTGTTTTTT. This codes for CASSVGVRPNTGELFF.

The CDR3 DNA follows: TGCGCCAGCAGCCAAGATGGAACAGGCAACGCTGAAGCTTTCTTT. It specifies CASSQDGTGNAEAFF. V gene TRBV4-3 combines with J gene TRBJ1-1; tentative D call: TRBD1 (5 bases). The CDR3 has 15 amino acids. Trimming left V 0 bases short and J 6 bases short, with 14 bases between. The germline V gene encodes CDR1 LGHNA and CDR2 YSLEER.

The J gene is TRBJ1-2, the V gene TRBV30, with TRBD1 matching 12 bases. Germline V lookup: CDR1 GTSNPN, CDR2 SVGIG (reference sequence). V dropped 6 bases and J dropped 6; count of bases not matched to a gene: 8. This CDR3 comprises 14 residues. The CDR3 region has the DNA TGTGCCTGTAGATCCCGGGACAGGGGGCATGGCTACACCTTC. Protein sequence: CACRSRDRGHGYTF.

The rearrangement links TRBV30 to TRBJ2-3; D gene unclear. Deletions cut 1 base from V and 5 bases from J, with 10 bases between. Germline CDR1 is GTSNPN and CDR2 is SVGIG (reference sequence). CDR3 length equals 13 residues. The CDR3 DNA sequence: TGTGCCTGGAGTGCAGGACGGGTAGATACGCAGTATTTT. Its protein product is CAWSAGRVDTQYF.

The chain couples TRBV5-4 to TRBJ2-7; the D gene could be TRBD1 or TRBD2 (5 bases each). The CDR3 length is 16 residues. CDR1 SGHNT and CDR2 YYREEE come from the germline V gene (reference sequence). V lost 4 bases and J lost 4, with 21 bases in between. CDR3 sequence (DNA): TGTGCCAGCAGCACGGGTCCGGGACGGGGATCTTACGAGCAGTACTTC. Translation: CASSTGPGRGSYEQYF. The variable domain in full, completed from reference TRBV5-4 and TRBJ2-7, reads ETGVTQSPTHLIKTRGQQVTLRCSSQSGHNTVSWYQQALGQGPQFIFQYYREEENGRGNFPPRFSGLQFPNYSSELNVNALELDDSALYLCASSTGPGRGSYEQYFGPGTRLTVT.

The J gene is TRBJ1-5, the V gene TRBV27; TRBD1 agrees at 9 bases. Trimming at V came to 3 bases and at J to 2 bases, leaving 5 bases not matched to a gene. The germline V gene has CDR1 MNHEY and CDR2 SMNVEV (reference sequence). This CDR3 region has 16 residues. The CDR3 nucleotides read TGTGCCAGCAGTTTCTCGTGGACAGGGGGCAATCAGCCCCAGCATTTT. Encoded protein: CASSFSWTGGNQPQHF.

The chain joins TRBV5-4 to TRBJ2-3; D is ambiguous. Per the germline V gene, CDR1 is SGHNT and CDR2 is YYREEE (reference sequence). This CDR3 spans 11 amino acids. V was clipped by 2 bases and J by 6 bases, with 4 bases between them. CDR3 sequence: CASSLSDTQYF. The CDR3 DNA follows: TGTGCCAGCAGCTTATCGGATACGCAGTATTTT.

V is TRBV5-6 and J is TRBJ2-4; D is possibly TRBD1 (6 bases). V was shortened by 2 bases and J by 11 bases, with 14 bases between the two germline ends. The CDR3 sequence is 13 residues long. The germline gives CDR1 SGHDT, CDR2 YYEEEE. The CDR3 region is CASSFSGTMVQYF. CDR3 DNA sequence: TGTGCCAGCAGCTTTTCCGGGACAATGGTTCAGTACTTC.

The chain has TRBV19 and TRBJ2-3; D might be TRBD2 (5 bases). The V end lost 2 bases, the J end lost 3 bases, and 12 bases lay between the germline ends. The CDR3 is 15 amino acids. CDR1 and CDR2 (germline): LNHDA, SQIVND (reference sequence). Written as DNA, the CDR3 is TGTGCCAGTAGTATAAGGGCTGTAGCGACAGATACGCAGTATTTT. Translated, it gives CASSIRAVATDTQYF. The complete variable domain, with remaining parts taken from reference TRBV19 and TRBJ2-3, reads DGGITQSPKYLFRKEGQNVTLSCEQNLNHDAMYWYRQDPGQGLRLIYYSQIVNDFQKGDIAEGYSVSREKKESFPLTVTSAQKNPTAFYLCASSIRAVATDTQYFGPGTRLTVL.